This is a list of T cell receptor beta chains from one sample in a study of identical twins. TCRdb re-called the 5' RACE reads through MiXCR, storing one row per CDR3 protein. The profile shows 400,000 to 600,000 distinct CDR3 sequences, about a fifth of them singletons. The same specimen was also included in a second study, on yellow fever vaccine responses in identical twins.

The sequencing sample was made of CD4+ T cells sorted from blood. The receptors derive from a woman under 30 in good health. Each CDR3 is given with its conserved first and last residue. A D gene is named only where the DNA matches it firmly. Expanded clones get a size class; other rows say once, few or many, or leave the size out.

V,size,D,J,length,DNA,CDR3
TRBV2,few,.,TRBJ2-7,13,TGTGCCAGCAGTGAAGGACAAAGAAACGAGCAGTACTTC,CASSEGQRNEQYF
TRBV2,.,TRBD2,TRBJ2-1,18,TGTGCCAGCTGTCTCTGGACCCTCCTGGGGGAGGGCAAGGATGAGCAGTTCTTC,CASCLWTLLGEGKDEQFF
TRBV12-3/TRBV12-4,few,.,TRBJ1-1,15,TGTGCCAGCAGGCGGACGGCCAACGGGAACACTGAAGCTTTCTTT,CASRRTANGNTEAFF
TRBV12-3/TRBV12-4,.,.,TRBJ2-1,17,TGTGCCAGCAGTTTGGGCTCGAATAGGGGAGCGAACAATGAGCAGTTCTTC,CASSLGSNRGANNEQFF
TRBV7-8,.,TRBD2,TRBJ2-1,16,TGTGCCAGCAGCTTAAGAGCTAGCGGGGGGATCAATGAGCAGTTCTTC,CASSLRASGGINEQFF
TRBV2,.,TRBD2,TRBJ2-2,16,TGTGCCAGCACCCAGACTAGCGGGAAGAACACCGGGGAGCTGTTTTTT,CASTQTSGKNTGELFF
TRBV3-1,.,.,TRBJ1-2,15,TGTGCCAGCAGCCAGTCCGGGACAACTAACTATGGCTACACCTTC,CASSQSGTTNYGYTF
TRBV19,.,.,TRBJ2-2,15,TGTGCCAGTAGTAAGAATCCGACGAACACCGGGGAGCTGTTTTTT,CASSKNPTNTGELFF
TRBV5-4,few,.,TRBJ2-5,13,TGTGCCAGCAGCTCCCCGGGACAAGAGACCCAGTACTTC,CASSSPGQETQYF
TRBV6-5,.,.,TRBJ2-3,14,TGTGCCAGCAGTTTCGGGCCCTTCACAGATACGCAGTATTTT,CASSFGPFTDTQYF
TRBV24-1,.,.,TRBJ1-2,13,TGTGCCACCAGTGATTACCCAGGGGAAGGCTACACCTTC,CATSDYPGEGYTF
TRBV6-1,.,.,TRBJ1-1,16,TGTGCCAGCAGTGACAGGCAGACCATCCTGAACACTGAAGCTTTCTTT,CASSDRQTILNTEAFF
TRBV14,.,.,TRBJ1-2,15,TGTGCCAGCAGCCAAGGAGCCAGGGACTTCTATGGCTACACCTTC,CASSQGARDFYGYTF
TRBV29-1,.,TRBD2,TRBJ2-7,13,TGCAGCGTTGGTGAACTAGCGGGCTACGAGCAGTACTTC,CSVGELAGYEQYF
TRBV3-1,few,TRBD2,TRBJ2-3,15,TGTGCCAGCAGCCGTGGGACTAGCGGGAAGGATACGCAGTATTTT,CASSRGTSGKDTQYF
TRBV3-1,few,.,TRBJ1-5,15,TGTGCCAGCAGCCAAGACGTGGGGGGGAGACAGCCCCAGCATTTT,CASSQDVGGRQPQHF
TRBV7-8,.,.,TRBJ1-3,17,TGTGCCAGCAGCTTAGCTTCCGGAACCAGCTCGGGAAACACCATATATTTT,CASSLASGTSSGNTIYF
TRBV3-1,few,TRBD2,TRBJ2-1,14,TGTGCCAGCAGCCAAGATTCGGCGGGAGGCCCCCAGTTCTTC,CASSQDSAGGPQFF
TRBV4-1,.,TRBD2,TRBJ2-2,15,TGCGCCAGCAGCCAAGGCGGGGGGCACACCGGGGAGCTGTTTTTT,CASSQGGGHTGELFF
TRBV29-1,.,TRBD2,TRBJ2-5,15,TGCAGCGTTGAAGAGCGCGGGAGGGCTGAAGAGACCCAGTACTTC,CSVEERGRAEETQYF
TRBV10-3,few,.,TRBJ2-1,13,TGTGCCATCAATAAGGGTAGCTACAATGAGCAGTTCTTC,CAINKGSYNEQFF
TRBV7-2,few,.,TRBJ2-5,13,TGTGCCAGCAGCTTGGGGGTCGGACGTCTACAGTACTTC,CASSLGVGRLQYF
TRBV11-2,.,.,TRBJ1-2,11,TGTGCCAGCAGCTTCAGAGGGGGCTACACCTTC,CASSFRGGYTF
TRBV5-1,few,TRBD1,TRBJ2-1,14,TGCGCCAGCAGCTTTGGGACAGGGGCGGGGGAGCAGTTCTTC,CASSFGTGAGEQFF
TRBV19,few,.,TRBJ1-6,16,TGTGCCAGTAGAAGGACGGGATCTTACTCCAATTCACCCCTCCACTTT,CASRRTGSYSNSPLHF
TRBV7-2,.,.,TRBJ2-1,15,TGTGCCAGCAGCTTAGCGTGGAGCTCCTACAATGAGCAGTTCTTC,CASSLAWSSYNEQFF
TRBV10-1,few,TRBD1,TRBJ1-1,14,TGCGCCAGCAGGGATCAGGGGGCGAACACTGAAGCTTTCTTT,CASRDQGANTEAFF
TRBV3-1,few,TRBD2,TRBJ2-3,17,TGTGCCAGCAGCCCCTTGGGACTAGCGGGACACACAGATACGCAGTATTTT,CASSPLGLAGHTDTQYF
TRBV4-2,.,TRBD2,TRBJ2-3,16,TGTGCCAGCAGCCCAAATAGCGGGGGGCCCACAGATACGCAGTATTTT,CASSPNSGGPTDTQYF
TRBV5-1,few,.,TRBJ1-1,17,TGCGCCAGCAGCTTGGAGTTTGACAGGAGAATGAACACTGAAGCTTTCTTT,CASSLEFDRRMNTEAFF
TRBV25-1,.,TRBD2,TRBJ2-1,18,TGTGCCAGCAGCCAGCGGGACTTGTCGGGGGATCCATACAATGAGCAGTTCTTC,CASSQRDLSGDPYNEQFF
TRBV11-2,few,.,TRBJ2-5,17,TGTGCCAGCAGCTTATCCTACCCCGGGACAAGACAAGAGACCCAGTACTTC,CASSLSYPGTRQETQYF
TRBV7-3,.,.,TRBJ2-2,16,TGTGCCAGCAGCTTAACCCCGGAGGGGAACACCGGGGAGCTGTTTTTT,CASSLTPEGNTGELFF
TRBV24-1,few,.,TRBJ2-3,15,TGTGCCACCAGTGACCGCGTGGGATCCACAGATACGCAGTATTTT,CATSDRVGSTDTQYF
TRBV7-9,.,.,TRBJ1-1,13,TGTGCCAGCAGCCAAGAACCGAACACTGAAGCTTTCTTT,CASSQEPNTEAFF
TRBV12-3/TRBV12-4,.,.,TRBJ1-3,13,TGTGCCAGCAGTTTTAGGGATAGTTACACCATATATTTT,CASSFRDSYTIYF
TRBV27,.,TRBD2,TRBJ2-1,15,TGTGCCAGCAGTTTCCGCGGGAGGGTGGGCGATGAGCAGTTCTTC,CASSFRGRVGDEQFF
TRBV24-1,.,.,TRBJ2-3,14,TGTGCCACCAGCGTGGGACGGACCACAGATACGCAGTATTTT,CATSVGRTTDTQYF
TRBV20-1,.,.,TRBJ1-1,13,TGCAGTGCTAGTCGGCAGATAAACACTGAAGCTTTCTTT,CSASRQINTEAFF
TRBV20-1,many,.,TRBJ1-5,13,TGCAGTGCCAACTCCCATGGGAATCAGCCCCAGCATTTT,CSANSHGNQPQHF
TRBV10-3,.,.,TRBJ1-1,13,TGTGCCATCAGTGCCTCACCCAACACTGAAGCTTTCTTT,CAISASPNTEAFF
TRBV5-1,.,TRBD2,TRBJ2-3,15,TGCGCCAGCAGCTTGGGTGCGCTAGCGGGAGATACGCAGTATTTT,CASSLGALAGDTQYF
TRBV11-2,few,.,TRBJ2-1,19,TGTGCCAGCAGCTTAGTCCGGTACGGCCCCCGGCTGAACCACAATGAGCAGTTCTTC,CASSLVRYGPRLNHNEQFF
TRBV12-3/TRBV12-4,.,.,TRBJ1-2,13,TGTGCCAGCACATTCTGGGGGGGGTCCGGCTACACCTTC,CASTFWGGSGYTF
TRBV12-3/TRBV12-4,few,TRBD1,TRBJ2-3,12,TGTGCCAGCAGGCGGACAGGGTATACGCAGTATTTT,CASRRTGYTQYF
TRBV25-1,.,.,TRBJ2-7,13,TGTGCCAGCAGTGAGTCTCAGATGAACGAGCAGTACTTC,CASSESQMNEQYF
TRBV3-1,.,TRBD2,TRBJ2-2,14,TGTGCCAGCAGGGCAGCGGGAAGTACCGGGGAGCTGTTTTTT,CASRAAGSTGELFF
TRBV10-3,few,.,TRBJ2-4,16,TGTGCCATCAGCCGGGACGGCGACCTAGCCAAAAACATTCAGTACTTC,CAISRDGDLAKNIQYF
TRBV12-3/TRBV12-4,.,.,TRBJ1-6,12,TGTGCCAGCAAACGACCGAATTCACCCCTCCACTTT,CASKRPNSPLHF
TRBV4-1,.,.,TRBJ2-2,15,TGCGCCAGCAGCCAAGGGGATCGGGTTACCGGGGAGCTGTTTTTT,CASSQGDRVTGELFF
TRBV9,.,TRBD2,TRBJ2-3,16,TGTGCCAGCAGCGCCCTAACGGGACTAGGGACAGATACGCAGTATTTT,CASSALTGLGTDTQYF
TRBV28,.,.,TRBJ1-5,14,TGTGCCAGCAGCTCCGGGACGTCAAGTAGGCCCCAGCATTTT,CASSSGTSSRPQHF
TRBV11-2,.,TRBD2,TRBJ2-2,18,TGTGCCAGCAGCTTAGGGGACAGACTAGCGGCGAACACCGGGGAGCTGTTTTTT,CASSLGDRLAANTGELFF
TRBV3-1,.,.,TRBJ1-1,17,TGTGCCAGCAGCCGCCAATTAGGGGGTGGTTTGGACACTGAAGCTTTCTTT,CASSRQLGGGLDTEAFF
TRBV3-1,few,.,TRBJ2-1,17,TGTGCCAGCAGCCCCGGGGCGGTGGGACGACCTTACAATGAGCAGTTCTTC,CASSPGAVGRPYNEQFF
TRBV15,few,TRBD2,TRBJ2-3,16,TGTGCCACCAGCCCTCCGGGTGGCGGGAGAGAGGATACGCAGTATTTT,CATSPPGGGREDTQYF
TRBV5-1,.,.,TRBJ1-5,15,TGCGCCAGCAGCTTGGATGGACGAAGCAATCAGCCCCAGCATTTT,CASSLDGRSNQPQHF
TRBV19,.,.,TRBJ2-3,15,TGTGCCAGTAGTATAGCCGAGGGACCGACAGATACGCAGTATTTT,CASSIAEGPTDTQYF
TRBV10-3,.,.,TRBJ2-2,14,TGTGCCATCAGTGTTAGACAGAACACCGGGGAGCTGTTTTTT,CAISVRQNTGELFF